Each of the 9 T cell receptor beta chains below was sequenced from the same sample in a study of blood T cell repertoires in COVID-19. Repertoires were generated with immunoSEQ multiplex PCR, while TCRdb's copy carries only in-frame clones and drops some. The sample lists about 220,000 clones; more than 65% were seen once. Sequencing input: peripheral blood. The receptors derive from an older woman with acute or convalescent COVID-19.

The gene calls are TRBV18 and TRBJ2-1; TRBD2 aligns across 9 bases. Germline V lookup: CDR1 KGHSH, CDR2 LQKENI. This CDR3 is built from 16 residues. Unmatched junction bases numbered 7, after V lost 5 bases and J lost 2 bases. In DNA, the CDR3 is TGTGCCAGCTCATTCGCGATAGCGGGGGCCTACAATGAGCAGTTCTTC. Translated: CASSFAIAGAYNEQFF.

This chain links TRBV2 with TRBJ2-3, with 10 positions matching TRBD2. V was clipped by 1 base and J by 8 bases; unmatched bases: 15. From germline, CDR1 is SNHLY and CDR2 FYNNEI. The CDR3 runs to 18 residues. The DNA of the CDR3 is TGTGCCAGCAGTGAAGATTTCCCCCTAGCGGGGGCCGCGGGTACGCAGTATTTT. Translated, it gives CASSEDFPLAGAAGTQYF. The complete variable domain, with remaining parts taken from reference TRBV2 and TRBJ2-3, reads EPEVTQTPSHQVTQMGQEVILRCVPISNHLYFYWYRQILGQKVEFLVSFYNNEISEKSEIFDDQFSVERPDGSNFTLKIRSTKLEDSAMYFCASSEDFPLAGAAGTQYFGPGTRLTVL.

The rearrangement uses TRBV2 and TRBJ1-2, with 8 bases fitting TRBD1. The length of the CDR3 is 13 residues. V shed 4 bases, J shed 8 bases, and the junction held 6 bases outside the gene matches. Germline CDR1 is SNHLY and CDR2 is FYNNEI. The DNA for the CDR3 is TGTGCCAGCAGTGGGGCGGACAGGGTCGGCTACACCTTC. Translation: CASSGADRVGYTF.

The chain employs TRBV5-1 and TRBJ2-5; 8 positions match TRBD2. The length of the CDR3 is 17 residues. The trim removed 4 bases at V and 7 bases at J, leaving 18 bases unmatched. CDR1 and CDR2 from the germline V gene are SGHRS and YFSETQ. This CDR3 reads CASSLLPSGGADGTQYF. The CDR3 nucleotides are TGCGCCAGCAGCCTCCTTCCATCGGGGGGGGCCGATGGGACCCAGTACTTC. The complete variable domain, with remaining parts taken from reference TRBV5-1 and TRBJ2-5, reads KAGVTQTPRYLIKTRGQQVTLSCSPISGHRSVSWYQQTPGQGLQFLFEYFSETQRNKGNFPGRFSGRQFSNSRSEMNVSTLELGDSALYLCASSLLPSGGADGTQYFGPGTRLLVL.

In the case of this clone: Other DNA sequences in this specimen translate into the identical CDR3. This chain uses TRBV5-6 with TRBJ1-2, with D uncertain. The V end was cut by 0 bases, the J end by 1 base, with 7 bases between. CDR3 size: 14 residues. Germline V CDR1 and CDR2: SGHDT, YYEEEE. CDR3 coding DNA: TGTGCCAGCAGCTTGGGGCGGGGTAACTATGGCTACACCTTC. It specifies CASSLGRGNYGYTF.

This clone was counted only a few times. The CDR3 here is CASSLTGDNEQFF. The CDR3 nucleotides read TGCGCCAGCAGCTTGACCGGGGACAATGAGCAGTTCTTC. The chain has TRBV5-1 and TRBJ2-1, with D perhaps TRBD2 (5 bases). The V end was cut by 1 base, the J end by 5 bases, with 7 bases between. CDR3 size: 13 residues. Germline CDR1 reads SGHRS; CDR2 reads YFSETQ.

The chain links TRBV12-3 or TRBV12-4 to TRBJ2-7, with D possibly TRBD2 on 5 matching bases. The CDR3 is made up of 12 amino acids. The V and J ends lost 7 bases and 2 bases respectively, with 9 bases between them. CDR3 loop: CASKGETYEQYF. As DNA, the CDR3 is TGTGCCAGCAAGGGAGAGACCTACGAGCAGTACTTC.

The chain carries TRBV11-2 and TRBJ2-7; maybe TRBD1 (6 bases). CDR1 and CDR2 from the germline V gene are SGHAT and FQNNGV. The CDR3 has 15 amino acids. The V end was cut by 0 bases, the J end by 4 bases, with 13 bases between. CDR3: CASSLEVGALYEQYF. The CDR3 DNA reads TGTGCCAGCAGCTTAGAGGTGGGGGCCTTATACGAGCAGTACTTC.

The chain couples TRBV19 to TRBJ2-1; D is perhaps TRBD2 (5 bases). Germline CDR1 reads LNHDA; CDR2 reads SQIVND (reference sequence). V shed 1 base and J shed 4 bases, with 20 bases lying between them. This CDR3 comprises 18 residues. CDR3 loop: CASSIGLRRGTAYNEQFF. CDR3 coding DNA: TGTGCCAGTAGTATAGGGCTCCGTCGGGGTACCGCGTACAATGAGCAGTTCTTC. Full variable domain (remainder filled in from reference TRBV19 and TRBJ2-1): DGGITQSPKYLFRKEGQNVTLSCEQNLNHDAMYWYRQDPGQGLRLIYYSQIVNDFQKGDIAEGYSVSREKKESFPLTVTSAQKNPTAFYLCASSIGLRRGTAYNEQFFGPGTRLTVL.